This T cell receptor (beta chain) was identified during a study of Ad26.COV2.S vaccination and SARS-CoV-2 variants. Study in general: The trial was COV1001 and the donor's arm was Ad26.COV2.S. Intramuscular Ad26.COV2.S at 5x10^10 or 1x10^11 viral particles.

Study conclusions and caveats: Substantial breadth in spike-specific CD8+ and CD4+ T cell responses was reportedly seen after vaccination.

Treatment in this sample: some 20 received Ad26.COV2.S at low or high dose, single or two shots; 5 received placebo; per-sample allocation not given. Samples were taken on day 63 after the first vaccine or placebo injection. The vaccine antigen was prefusion-stabilized Wuhan SARS-CoV-2 spike. Germline CDR1 SGHTA, CDR2 FQGTGA. The CDR3 has 15 residues. Turning to this clone: Its antigen is not known. A junction boundary mismatches the germline segment, possibly from a read error. Other DNA sequences within the sample encode an identical CDR3.

Sequencing used immunoSEQ multiplex PCR; TCRdb keeps in-frame clones, though not all of them. The table lists 300,000 to 400,000 clones, about 87% of them singletons. The chain joins TRBV7-3 to TRBJ1-4, with 8 bases lining up with TRBD1. The sequence was collected from a person aged 18-60 years who received the Ad26.COV2.S COVID-19 vaccine or a placebo. Sequencing was performed on peripheral blood, taken in a trial of Ad26.COV2.S vaccine versus placebo. The CDR3 region is CASSLTGGTNEKLFF. Here the CDR3 DNA reads TGTGCCAGCAGCCTAACAGGGGGAACTAATGAAAAACTGTTTTTT.